This is a list of T cell receptor beta chains from one sample in a study of blood T cell repertoires in COVID-19. TCRdb keeps only in-frame clones here, not all; method: immunoSEQ multiplex PCR. The sample lists roughly 200,000 clones, around 79% occurring once. What was sequenced was peripheral blood. These receptor sequences come from a man in his forties or fifties who had recovered from COVID-19. Each CDR3 is given with its conserved first and last residue. A D gene is named only where the DNA matches it firmly. Not all rows give a size; the values are once, few, many and, for expanded clones, a class.

J,D,length,V,size,CDR3,DNA
TRBJ1-6,-,15,TRBV20-1,-,CSASTARGYNSPLHF,TGCAGTGCTAGTACGGCGAGAGGGTATAATTCACCCCTCCACTTT
TRBJ1-2,-,15,TRBV5-1,-,CASSLRTGDYYGYTF,TGCGCCAGCAGCCTACGGACGGGAGACTACTATGGCTACACCTTC
TRBJ2-7,TRBD2,14,TRBV13,-,CASSPMGLASEQYF,TGTGCCAGCAGCCCTATGGGACTAGCGAGCGAGCAGTACTTC
TRBJ2-1,TRBD2,14,TRBV29-1,-,CSPSPSGVFNEQFF,TGCAGCCCCTCCCCTAGCGGGGTCTTCAATGAGCAGTTCTTC
TRBJ2-3,-,12,TRBV16,-,CASRQGTDTQYF,TGTGCCAGCAGACAGGGCACAGATACGCAGTATTTT
TRBJ1-4,-,13,TRBV7-9,-,CASSSDTTEKLFF,TGTGCCAGCAGCTCAGATACGACAGAAAAACTGTTTTTT
TRBJ2-2,TRBD1,15,TRBV28,-,CASSPDRGRVGELFF,TGTGCCAGCAGTCCGGACAGGGGGCGAGTCGGGGAGCTGTTTTTT
TRBJ1-1,TRBD1,15,TRBV7-2,-,CASVDRGGMNTEAFF,TGTGCCAGCGTGGACAGGGGAGGGATGAACACTGAAGCTTTCTTT
TRBJ2-1,TRBD2,18,TRBV7-8,-,CASSSHATLAGVGNEQFF,TGTGCCAGCAGCTCCCACGCCACACTAGCGGGAGTGGGTAATGAGCAGTTCTTC
TRBJ1-5,-,17,TRBV18,-,CASSQQGIPYSNQPQHF,TGTGCCAGCTCACAACAGGGTATCCCTTATAGCAATCAGCCCCAGCATTTT
TRBJ1-1,TRBD1,13,TRBV7-8,-,CASSLRDSSSAFF,TGTGCCAGCAGCCTCCGGGACAGCTCTTCTGCTTTCTTT
TRBJ2-7,-,15,TRBV10-3,-,CAISESWWEGDEQYF,TGTGCCATCAGTGAGTCGTGGTGGGAGGGGGACGAGCAGTACTTC
TRBJ2-1,TRBD2,17,TRBV28,-,CASSLPALAGGKNEQFF,TGTGCCAGCAGTTTACCCGCACTAGCGGGAGGGAAAAATGAGCAGTTCTTC
TRBJ2-7,-,14,TRBV6-1,-,CASSEQGSSYEQYF,TGTGCCAGCAGTGAACAGGGTAGCTCCTACGAGCAGTACTTC
TRBJ2-7,-,14,TRBV5-4,once,CASSRPGNSYEQYF,TGTGCCAGCAGCCGACCAGGGAACTCCTACGAGCAGTACTTC
TRBJ2-1,-,14,TRBV19,-,CASSMGRSSNEQFF,TGTGCCAGTAGTATGGGGCGGTCCTCCAATGAGCAGTTCTTC
TRBJ2-5,TRBD1,16,TRBV20-1,-,CSASSDGQGTWETQYF,TGCAGTGCTAGTAGTGACGGACAGGGTACTTGGGAGACCCAGTACTTC
TRBJ2-7,TRBD2,17,TRBV7-2,-,CASSLGRSSGRAYEQYF,TGTGCCAGCAGCTTAGGCAGGTCTAGCGGGAGGGCCTACGAGCAGTACTTC
TRBJ1-1,-,16,TRBV16,-,CASSRRAVLGNTEAFF,TGTGCCAGCAGCCGGCGCGCGGTTCTTGGGAACACTGAAGCTTTCTTT
TRBJ1-3,TRBD1,17,TRBV13,few,CASSPLDRALSGNTIYF,TGTGCCAGCAGCCCCCTGGACAGGGCACTCTCTGGAAACACCATATATTTT
TRBJ2-2,-,13,TRBV28,once,CASSSANTGELFF,TGTGCCAGCAGTTCTGCGAACACCGGGGAGCTGTTTTTT
TRBJ1-4,-,15,TRBV5-4,-,CASSKQWGVGEKLFF,TGTGCCAGCAGCAAGCAGTGGGGCGTCGGGGAAAAACTGTTTTTT
TRBJ2-1,TRBD2,14,TRBV10-1,-,CASSDGGSGTMQFF,TGCGCCAGCAGTGACGGGGGTAGCGGGACGATGCAGTTCTTC
TRBJ2-5,-,14,TRBV19,-,CASSKGLASNTQYF,TGTGCCAGTAGCAAAGGACTGGCAAGTAATACCCAGTACTTC
TRBJ2-1,-,16,TRBV23-1,-,CASSQVTVHVGDEQFF,TGCGCCAGCAGTCAAGTTACAGTTCACGTAGGGGATGAGCAGTTCTTC
TRBJ1-2,-,13,TRBV6-6,once,CASSTTGNYGYTF,TGTGCCAGCAGTACTACAGGGAACTATGGCTACACCTTC
TRBJ2-7,TRBD2,18,TRBV7-6,-,CASSLDAPGLAGGGEQYF,TGTGCCAGCAGCTTAGACGCACCGGGACTAGCGGGAGGGGGGGAGCAGTACTTC
TRBJ2-7,-,15,TRBV3-1/TRBV3-2,-,CASSPGVAEVYEQYF,TGTGCCAGCAGCCCCGGGGTAGCTGAAGTTTACGAGCAGTACTTC
TRBJ1-2,TRBD1,16,TRBV7-9,few,CATSRTHRDRDYGYTF,TGTGCCACCTCAAGAACCCACCGGGACAGGGACTATGGCTACACCTTC
TRBJ1-6,TRBD1,17,TRBV7-9,-,CASSPLRGTGLNSPLHF,TGTGCCAGCAGCCCCTTACGGGGGACAGGTTTAAATTCACCCCTCCACTTT
TRBJ1-5,TRBD1,14,TRBV2,many,CASRHDRGNQPQHF,TGTGCCAGCAGACACGACAGGGGCAATCAGCCCCAGCATTTT
TRBJ2-7,-,14,TRBV5-1,-,CASSFVAGTYEQYF,TGCGCCAGCAGCTTCGTGGCAGGGACCTACGAGCAGTACTTC
TRBJ2-7,TRBD2,15,TRBV27,few,CASSLSRGAYYEQYF,TGTGCCAGCAGTTTGTCGCGGGGGGCGTACTACGAGCAGTACTTC
TRBJ1-2,TRBD1,12,TRBV29-1,-,CSALRTGYGYTF,TGCAGCGCCCTTCGGACAGGGTACGGCTACACCTTC
TRBJ2-1,TRBD2,15,TRBV7-2,-,CASSLSTSGRNEQFF,TGTGCCAGCAGCTTAAGTACTAGCGGGAGGAATGAGCAGTTCTTC
TRBJ2-1,TRBD2,14,TRBV18,-,CASSPGLADYEQFF,TGTGCCAGCTCACCGGGACTAGCGGACTATGAGCAGTTCTTC
TRBJ2-5,-,13,TRBV4-2,-,CASSQPGGETQYF,TGTGCCAGCAGCCAACCCGGGGGAGAGACCCAGTACTTC
TRBJ2-1,-,15,TRBV15,-,CATSRDRNSYNEQFF,TGTGCCACCAGCAGAGATCGGAACAGCTACAATGAGCAGTTCTTC
TRBJ2-3,TRBD1,14,TRBV9,few,CASAGDRDTDTQYF,TGTGCCAGCGCCGGGGACAGGGACACAGATACGCAGTATTTT
TRBJ2-5,TRBD2,18,TRBV7-2,-,CASSLKLAGGPPVETQYF,TGTGCCAGCAGCTTAAAGCTAGCGGGAGGGCCCCCCGTCGAGACCCAGTACTTC
TRBJ2-7,TRBD2,13,TRBV20-1,-,CSASPLAGNEQYF,TGCAGTGCTAGTCCGCTAGCGGGTAACGAGCAGTACTTC
TRBJ2-2,TRBD2,14,TRBV27,-,CASSPGLGSGELFF,TGTGCCAGCAGTCCGGGACTAGGCTCCGGGGAGCTGTTTTTT
TRBJ2-1,TRBD2,18,TRBV28,-,CASSLWLTSGSSYNEQFF,TGTGCCAGCAGTTTATGGTTAACTAGCGGGAGCTCCTACAATGAGCAGTTCTTC
TRBJ2-2,-,16,TRBV28,once,CASSIPGITATGELFF,TGTGCCAGCAGTATCCCCGGGATCACCGCCACCGGGGAGCTGTTTTTT
TRBJ1-4,-,15,TRBV2,-,CASSLSRATNEKLFF,TGTGCCAGCAGTCTTTCCAGGGCAACTAATGAAAAACTGTTTTTT
TRBJ2-7,TRBD2,14,TRBV7-2,few,CASSSVGGTYEQYF,TGTGCCAGCAGCTCTGTGGGAGGGACCTACGAGCAGTACTTC
TRBJ2-1,-,14,TRBV2,-,CASTRIFSYNEQFF,TGTGCCAGCACCAGGATTTTCTCCTACAATGAGCAGTTCTTC
TRBJ1-2,TRBD1,16,TRBV5-1,-,CASTSGQGVINYGYTF,TGCGCCAGCACCTCGGGACAGGGGGTGATTAACTATGGCTACACCTTC
TRBJ2-5,-,14,TRBV5-5,-,CASSFQSREETQYF,TGTGCCAGCAGCTTTCAATCCAGGGAAGAGACCCAGTACTTC
TRBJ2-2,-,13,TRBV5-1,-,CASSSPPTGELFF,TGCGCCAGCAGCTCCCCCCCGACCGGGGAGCTGTTTTTT
TRBJ2-1,-,14,TRBV18,-,CASSLGLGSDEQFF,TGTGCCAGCTCATTAGGCCTAGGGAGTGATGAGCAGTTCTTC
TRBJ2-7,TRBD1,15,TRBV5-6,-,CASSLTDRGRREQYF,TGTGCCAGCAGCTTAACCGACAGGGGGCGCCGCGAGCAGTACTTC
TRBJ1-6,-,14,TRBV5-1,-,CASSIGQQNSPLHF,TGCGCCAGCAGCATTGGACAGCAAAATTCACCCCTCCACTTT
TRBJ2-7,-,13,TRBV20-1,-,CSASNVGSYEQYF,TGCAGTGCTAGTAACGTCGGCTCCTACGAGCAGTACTTC
TRBJ2-5,-,11,TRBV19,-,CASRQRETQYF,TGTGCCAGTAGACAGAGAGAGACCCAGTACTTC
TRBJ2-7,TRBD2,18,TRBV28,-,CASSLRGPGTSGRYEQYF,TGTGCCAGCAGTTTAAGAGGGCCCGGGACTAGCGGGAGGTACGAGCAGTACTTC
TRBJ1-1,TRBD1,15,TRBV19,-,CASKNQGAMNTEAFF,TGTGCCAGTAAAAACCAGGGGGCCATGAACACTGAAGCTTTCTTT